This TCR beta chain stems from a study of blood T cell repertoires in COVID-19. Study information: COVID-19 samples collected from the United States, Italy and Spain covered acute and convalescent phases. PBMCs, B-cell-depleted T cells, or T cells were the source of the cDNA or gDNA that made up the material.

Authors' analysis steps: Amplifying reference gene primers gave estimates of nucleated cell counts. This table comes from immunoSEQ multiplex PCR, and its TCRdb copy is limited to in-frame clones, with some not included. From that table come the V and J calls and clone size; the DNA was used to work out D and trimming. The repertoire has roughly 90,000 clones, over 80% of them found once; the top ten carry roughly a third. Trimming took 3 bases from V and 5 from J, leaving 16 bases between them. The V gene's germline CDR1 is KGHSH and CDR2 LQKENI. The CDR3 contains 15 residues. Sequencing was done on a sample of peripheral blood. This sequence was found in an elderly woman with active or convalescent COVID-19. The V and J genes are TRBV18 and TRBJ1-1, with D possibly TRBD1 on 5 matching bases. CDR3 nucleotide sequence: TGTGCCAGCTCACCTTCCCCGGGGGAAAGTACTGAAGCTTTCTTT. It specifies CASSPSPGESTEAFF.